This T cell receptor (beta chain) is from a study of T cell responses to AZD1222 COVID-19 vaccine. A note on this clone: Its antigen is currently unknown.

Broader study findings: Recipients of AZD1222 seropositive at baseline numbered only 5 to 7. Vaccine-related CD4 TCRs covered spike, predominating at 160-218 and 743-854.

This CDR3 spans 15 amino acids. Looked up from germline, CDR1 is LNHDA and CDR2 is SQIVND (reference sequence). The V and J ends lost 5 bases and 5 bases, in that order; junction bases with no gene match: 10. Recipients boosted at about 4 weeks or about 12 weeks are pooled. Clones were read by immunoSEQ multiplex PCR, and TCRdb kept only the in-frame ones, dropping some. The profile shows 100,000 to 120,000 clones, approximately 94% of them singletons. The origin of this receptor is an adult who received the AZD1222 COVID-19 vaccine. J is TRBJ1-1 and V is TRBV19; 8 nucleotides line up with TRBD1. This sample comprised peripheral blood, obtained 28 days after the second AZD1222 dose. The CDR3: CASSPPGGAGTEAFF. CDR3 DNA sequence: TGTGCCAGTAGTCCTCCAGGGGGCGCGGGAACTGAAGCTTTCTTT.